The next 32 T cell receptor beta chains were all read from a single sample in a study of T cell repertoires in cytomegalovirus infection. TCRdb fed the reads into MiXCR, producing one record per CDR3 protein. The sample consists of 90,000 to 120,000 distinct CDR3 sequences, less than 25% of them appearing once. Input material: CD8+ T cells from PBMCs. The receptors were gathered from a human donor in good health (CMV status not recorded). Some clones in this sample may be carry-over from other donors' samples.

The chain couples TRBV6-6 to TRBJ1-6; D uncertain. Germline assignment: CDR1 MNHNY and CDR2 SVGAGI (reference sequence). This CDR3 contains 17 residues. Trimming cost V 0 bases and J 7 bases, with 16 bases left between them. The CDR3 bases are TGTGCCAGCAGTTACTCGGGCGGTCCTCGGCGAAATTCACCCCTCCACTTT. Protein: CASSYSGGPRRNSPLHF.

This sequence joins TRBV19 and TRBJ2-6; 7 nucleotides align to TRBD2. Germline values: CDR1 LNHDA, CDR2 SQIVND (reference sequence). This CDR3 comprises 18 residues. V lost 2 bases to trimming and J lost 7 bases; unmatched junction nucleotides: 14. CDR3 DNA sequence: TGTGCCAGTAGTATAAAGGGTCCGGGGGGACCCGGAGCCAACGTCCTGACTTTC. Protein: CASSIKGPGGPGANVLTF.

Ten or more counts support this clonotype. V usage is TRBV4-3 and J usage is TRBJ2-3; TRBD2 is a possible D gene (6 bases). Germline V gene data show CDR1 as LGHNA and CDR2 as YSLEER. The CDR3 totals 15 residues. V was pared by 0 bases and J by 4 bases, with 11 bases between. The CDR3 DNA follows: TGCGCCAGCAGCCAAGATCTTTGGGGGGCAGATACGCAGTATTTT. Protein sequence: CASSQDLWGADTQYF.

This clonotype occurred many times. The chain recombines TRBV7-6 with TRBJ2-5; 8 positions match TRBD2. The CDR3 covers 16 residues. J lost 2 bases, V lost 2 bases, and 7 bases had no gene match. Germline values: CDR1 SGHVS, CDR2 FNYEAQ. CDR3 nucleotides: TGTGCCAGCAGCTTAAGACTAGCGACATTGCAAGAGACCCAGTACTTC. This gives the protein CASSLRLATLQETQYF.

The genes are TRBV9 and TRBJ2-6; D may correspond to TRBD1 or TRBD2 (5 bases each). V was pared by 4 bases and J by 4 bases, with 21 bases between. The CDR3 consists of 18 residues. In germline, CDR1 is SGDLS, CDR2 YYNGEE. The chain's CDR3 is CASSSPVMGEKGANVLTF. The DNA of the CDR3 is TGTGCCAGCAGCTCCCCGGTCATGGGGGAAAAGGGGGCCAACGTCCTGACTTTC.

V is TRBV28 and J is TRBJ1-5; TRBD1 matches at 8 bases. The CDR3 has 15 residues. Germline assignment: CDR1 MDHEN and CDR2 SYDVKM. J gave up 1 base and V 7 bases, and 6 bases lay outside the gene matches. CDR3 in DNA: TGTGCCAGCATTACGACAGGGGAAAGCAATCAGCCCCAGCATTTT. Its translation is CASITTGESNQPQHF.

A few counts support this clonotype. CDR3 DNA sequence: TGTGCCAGCAGCCCCAGACAGATAGTGGTGAGCAATCAGCCCCAGCATTTT. Its translation: CASSPRQIVVSNQPQHF. This chain connects TRBV4-2 to TRBJ1-5; TRBD1 is a possible D gene (5 bases). From germline, CDR1 is LGHNA and CDR2 YNFKEQ. Trimming took 4 bases from V and 1 from J, leaving 17 bases between them. CDR3 length equals 17 residues.

Only a few counts were recorded for this clonotype. The CDR3 region has the DNA TGTGCCAGCAGTTACTCAGGTCGGCAAGAGACCCAGTACTTC. This sequence encodes CASSYSGRQETQYF. V usage is TRBV6-2 or TRBV6-3 and J usage is TRBJ2-5; no clear D. There are 14 residues in the CDR3. The germline gives CDR1 MNHEY, CDR2 SVGEGT. The V gene lost 0 bases and the J gene lost 2 bases, with 7 bases spanning the gap.

The genes are TRBV20-1 and TRBJ2-5, with D tentatively TRBD2 (6 bases). CDR3 length equals 14 residues. The germline CDR1 and CDR2 sequences are DFQATT and SNEGSKA (reference sequence). V was cut by 6 bases and J by 1 base, with 15 bases left in between. DNA of the CDR3: TGCAGTGCGCAGGAGGGGTTTCTCCAAGAGACCCAGTACTTC. Its protein is CSAQEGFLQETQYF.

This clonotype was seen a few times. The chain has TRBV20-1 and TRBJ1-1; D ambiguous. V was clipped by 3 bases and J by 3 bases, with 17 bases between them. The CDR3 totals 15 residues. Germline V gene lookup returns CDR1 DFQATT and CDR2 SNEGSKA (reference sequence). The CDR3, as DNA: TGCAGTGCTAGGGACCTCCTCGGGAGGGACACTGAAGCTTTCTTT. It encodes CSARDLLGRDTEAFF.

In this sample, this clonotype turned up many times. This rearrangement joins TRBV7-9 to TRBJ2-1, with 9 positions matching TRBD2. In germline, CDR1 is SEHNR, CDR2 FQNEAQ (reference sequence). V was clipped by 5 bases and J by 2 bases; unmatched bases: 7. The CDR3 extends over 16 amino acids. The CDR3 here is CASSDTGGRAYNEQFF. DNA for the CDR3: TGTGCCAGCAGCGACACGGGCGGGAGGGCCTACAATGAGCAGTTCTTC.

The chain uses TRBV11-3 and TRBJ1-1; D unclear. This CDR3 spans 14 amino acids. Per germline, CDR1 SGHNT and CDR2 YENEEA. V dropped 3 bases and J dropped 8 bases, with 16 bases sitting between them. The CDR3 reads CASSFTPNIGEAFF. Here the CDR3 DNA reads TGTGCCAGCAGCTTCACCCCTAACATAGGCGAAGCTTTCTTT.

The V and J genes are TRBV6-6 and TRBJ2-1; 10 bases fit TRBD2. The CDR3 totals 16 residues. V gave up 0 bases and J gave up 10 bases; unmatched junction bases: 9. Germline-derived CDR1 and CDR2 are MNHNY and SVGAGI (reference sequence). CDR3 sequence (DNA): TGTGCCAGCAGTTACTCAGCGGGAGGGCCACTAGAAGAGCAGTTCTTC. It specifies CASSYSAGGPLEEQFF.

This clonotype was picked up a small number of times. V usage is TRBV7-8 and J usage is TRBJ2-2; D gene unclear. CDR3 size: 12 residues. The ends were cut back, 4 bases at V and 6 bases at J, with 6 bases in the middle. Germline-derived CDR1 and CDR2 are SGHVS and FQNEAQ. CDR3 region: CASSYPPGELFF. The CDR3 DNA reads TGTGCCAGCAGCTACCCCCCCGGGGAGCTGTTTTTT.

V and J are TRBV7-9 and TRBJ2-7; D may be TRBD2 (7 bases). V was trimmed by 5 bases and J by 4 bases, leaving 21 bases between them. CDR3 length: 16 amino acids. The germline V gene encodes CDR1 SEHNR and CDR2 FQNEAQ (reference sequence). CDR3: CASSGGGGGGRYEQYF. Here the CDR3 DNA reads TGTGCCAGCAGCGGTGGGGGGGGGGGGGGGCGGTACGAGCAGTACTTC.

The V gene is TRBV2, the J gene TRBJ1-3; D not resolved. The germline V gene has CDR1 SNHLY and CDR2 FYNNEI. This CDR3 is built from 16 residues. V gave up 0 bases and J gave up 0 bases, with 9 bases separating them. The CDR3 sequence is CASSEALPASGNTIYF. The CDR3 DNA is TGTGCCAGCAGTGAAGCGCTTCCGGCCTCTGGAAACACCATATATTTT.

This clonotype was seen a handful of times. One end of the junction does not line up with germline, which may come from a read error. This chain connects TRBV7-9 to TRBJ2-1; TRBD2 matches 10 bases. The CDR3 contains 19 residues. The V gene's germline CDR1 is SEHNR and CDR2 FQNEAQ (reference sequence). CDR3 loop: CASRLDIPTSGLNDNEQFF. CDR3 sequence (DNA): TGTGCCAGCCGCTTGGACATACCGACTAGCGGGTTAAATGACAATGAGCAGTTCTTC.

This clonotype has only a few counts. The chain carries TRBV6-2 or TRBV6-3 and TRBJ2-7; D might be TRBD1 or TRBD2, each matching 5 bases. V was cut by 6 bases and J by 5 bases, with 11 bases left in between. This CDR3 comprises 12 residues. The germline V gene encodes CDR1 MNHEY and CDR2 SVGEGT. CDR3 DNA sequence: TGTGCCAGCAGCCCTACGGGGCACGAGCAGTACTTC. This gives the protein CASSPTGHEQYF.

The chain employs TRBV6-5 and TRBJ2-1, with D possibly being TRBD1 (5 bases). This CDR3 has 13 amino acids. Trimming stripped 6 bases from V and 5 bases from J, with 11 bases between. Germline V gives CDR1 MNHEY, CDR2 SVGAGI. The CDR3: CASSRVVDNEQFF. For the CDR3, the DNA is TGTGCCAGCAGCAGGGTGGTCGACAATGAGCAGTTCTTC.

This clonotype has just a few counts. This rearrangement joins TRBV6-2 or TRBV6-3 to TRBJ2-7, with a tentative D call TRBD2 (5 bases). This CDR3 contains 18 residues. Trimming left V 2 bases short and J 3 bases short, with 23 bases between. Germline-derived CDR1 and CDR2 are MNHEY and SVGEGT. Here the CDR3 DNA reads TGTGCCAGCAGTTACCCCACGGAGGTTTCCCAACAATTCTACGAGCAGTACTTC. Protein: CASSYPTEVSQQFYEQYF.

In its sample, this clonotype was seen a few times. The chain couples TRBV28 to TRBJ1-6; D is uncertain. With 4 bases removed from V and 12 bases from J, the gap between germline ends came to 13 bases. The CDR3 extends over 13 amino acids. The germline V gene encodes CDR1 MDHEN and CDR2 SYDVKM. The CDR3 region is CASSSIVTLPLHF. Here the CDR3 DNA reads TGTGCCAGCAGTTCAATCGTAACTCTACCCCTCCACTTT.

Details on this clonotype: A junction end diverges from the germline sequence, so it may reflect a read error. The chain uses TRBV20-1 and TRBJ2-7, with TRBD1 matching 8 bases. Germline loops: CDR1 DFQATT, CDR2 SNEGSKA (reference sequence). This CDR3 is 13 amino acids long. CDR3 sequence reads: CSARVDRAYEQYF. The CDR3 nucleotides are TGCAGTGCCAGAGTGGACAGGGCCTACGAGCAGTACTTC.

The rearrangement uses TRBV27 and TRBJ2-1; D unresolved. V lost 1 base, J lost 0 bases, and 4 bases lay in between. Germline V gives CDR1 MNHEY, CDR2 SMNVEV (reference sequence). The CDR3 sequence is 14 residues long. CDR3: CASSLFSSYNEQFF. DNA for the CDR3: TGTGCCAGCAGTTTATTTAGCTCCTACAATGAGCAGTTCTTC.

The chain couples TRBV19 to TRBJ1-1; no clear D. The CDR3 totals 12 residues. From germline, CDR1 is LNHDA and CDR2 SQIVND (reference sequence). V was cut by 0 bases and J by 5 bases, with 4 bases left in between. As DNA, the CDR3 is TGTGCCAGTAGTATAGATCTGACTGAAGCTTTCTTT. Its translation: CASSIDLTEAFF.

V and J are TRBV30 and TRBJ1-1; TRBD1 agrees at 8 bases. The ends lost 3 bases at V and 5 bases at J; junction bases unmatched: 8. Germline CDR1 reads GTSNPN; CDR2 reads SVGIG (reference sequence). This CDR3 is built from 14 residues. The CDR3 region is CAWRPGQGRTEAFF. The CDR3 DNA reads as TGTGCCTGGAGACCCGGACAGGGAAGGACTGAAGCTTTCTTT.

The rearrangement links TRBV7-9 to TRBJ2-1; a weak D match, TRBD1 (6 bases). The germline V gene encodes CDR1 SEHNR and CDR2 FQNEAQ (reference sequence). Trimming shortened V by 4 bases and J by 10 bases, and 14 bases separated the two germline ends. The length of the CDR3 is 13 residues. CDR3 in DNA: TGTGCCAGCAGCTCCCTTTTGGGGGCCGAGCAGTTCTTC. It is translated as CASSSLLGAEQFF.

The sample holds a few counts of this clonotype. The chain uses TRBV19 and TRBJ2-1, with D maybe TRBD1 (5 bases). Germline CDR1 and CDR2: LNHDA and SQIVND (reference sequence). The CDR3 consists of 14 residues. Trimming shortened V by 5 bases and J by 7 bases, and 15 bases separated the two germline ends. The CDR3 loop reads CASSWLGAWNEQFF. The CDR3 coding sequence is TGTGCCAGTAGTTGGCTAGGGGCTTGGAATGAGCAGTTCTTC.

The V and J genes are TRBV27 and TRBJ1-1; the D gene is possibly TRBD1 (5 bases). The V and J ends lost 0 bases and 4 bases respectively, with 9 bases between them. CDR3 length: 14 amino acids. Germline CDR1 and CDR2: MNHEY and SMNVEV (reference sequence). The CDR3 bases are TGTGCCAGCAGTTTATCAGGGACCGGCACTGAAGCTTTCTTT. As protein: CASSLSGTGTEAFF.

The V call is TRBV2, the J call TRBJ2-1; tentatively, D is TRBD1 (5 bases). V was cut by 2 bases and J by 0 bases, with 17 bases left in between. CDR1 is SNHLY and CDR2 is FYNNEI in the germline V gene. This CDR3 region has 18 residues. The CDR3 DNA reads as TGTGCCAGCAGTGAATTTCAATCACAGGCAAGCTCCTACAATGAGCAGTTCTTC. This codes for CASSEFQSQASSYNEQFF.

V gene TRBV7-9 combines with J gene TRBJ2-1, with 7 bases aligning to TRBD1. The CDR3 spans 16 residues. V dropped 2 bases and J dropped 2; count of bases not matched to a gene: 6. Germline assignment: CDR1 SEHNR and CDR2 FQNEAQ (reference sequence). As DNA, the CDR3 is TGTGCCAGCAGCTTATCAGACAGGGCCCCCTACAATGAGCAGTTCTTC. Protein product: CASSLSDRAPYNEQFF. The variable domain in full, completed from reference TRBV7-9 and TRBJ2-1, reads DTGVSQNPRHKITKRGQNVTFRCDPISEHNRLYWYRQTLGQGPEFLTYFQNEAQLEKSRLLSDRFSAERPKGSFSTLEIQRTEQGDSAMYLCASSLSDRAPYNEQFFGPGTRLTVL.

This rearrangement joins TRBV28 to TRBJ2-2; a possible D gene is TRBD2 (6 bases). Germline V gene data show CDR1 as MDHEN and CDR2 as SYDVKM. V was pared by 7 bases and J by 2 bases, with 14 bases between. The CDR3 length is 15 residues. CDR3 DNA sequence: TGTGCCAGCACCCAAACCGGGAGCAACACCGGGGAGCTGTTTTTT. This sequence encodes CASTQTGSNTGELFF.

The chain joins TRBV7-2 to TRBJ1-4; 10 bases map to TRBD1. Germline V gene sequence: CDR1 SGHTA, CDR2 FQGNSA. With 6 bases clipped from V and 7 bases from J, the junction kept 5 bases outside the gene matches. The CDR3 loop spans 14 amino acids. CDR3 coding DNA: TGTGCCAGCAGGCCCGGGACAGGGGTTGAAAAACTGTTTTTT. It is translated as CASRPGTGVEKLFF.